These T cell receptor delta chains were read from a single sample in a study of gamma-delta T cells after stem cell transplantation. TCRdb reanalysed the RT-PCR reads with CATT. The data show some 16,000 delta-chain clones, with 9% to 9.5% seen just once and 62% held by the top ten. Sequencing was performed on gamma-delta T cells. The receptors shown here come from a human donor. It is not recorded whose cells these are; they may come from a transplant donor. Each CDR3 is given without its conserved first and last residue.

TRDJ1	TRDV2	ACDTVQPPNAYKLI
TRDJ1	TRDV2	ACDRGGETGTTDKLI
TRDJ1	TRDV2	ACDTVSPGLVYTDKLI
TRDJ1	TRDV2	ACDTRERVGPYLTDKLI
TRDJ2	TRDV2	ACDTLTPGMVDTTPDLTAKLF
TRDJ3	TRDV2	ACDTPGGRSFYTLQMF
TRDJ1	TRDV2	ACDTTTSRAEGSYTDKLI
TRDJ1	TRDV2	ACDTIVMGDTLCSGNLI
TRDJ1	TRDV2	ACDPLLGDTQSLLNDTLI
TRDJ1	TRDV2	ACDPLRFGVLLDTDNLI
TRDJ1	TRDV2	ACDTGSPGLGDTDKLI
TRDJ1	TRDV2	ACDFPVGGVPKGTTDTLI
TRDJ1	TRDV1	ALGATRRMGDMYTDKLI
TRDJ1	TRDV1	ALGEPKFPTPYTDKLI
TRDJ3	TRDV2	ACDTLRDDTLYTRQMF
TRDJ1	TRDV2	ACDPLREDWGIRIGDKLI
TRDJ1	TRDV2	ACDTVETEPPPTNDKLI
TRDJ1	TRDV1	ALGERTIWGMGVLDTDKLI
TRDJ1	TRDV2	ACDTVEYHRLTGGLTDKLI
TRDJ3	TRDV2	ACDISLSGSCYTLQMF
TRDJ1	TRDV2	ACDLLGDRSTYKLI
TRDJ1	TRDV2	ACDSVLGDTRKLI
TRDJ3	TRDV2	ACDTGMTHSWYTRQMF
TRDJ1	TRDV1	ALGVRLGVLYTDKLI
TRDJ1	TRDV3	ALSSYELGGTDKLI
TRDJ3	TRDV2	ACDLMGDTGPWDTQQMF
TRDJ1	TRDV2	ACDTVECHLLPGVLTDKLI
TRDJ3	TRDV2	ACDKTEGTLTSCDTRPMF
TRDJ1	TRDV2	ACDTITGGYARYTDKLI
TRDJ1	TRDV2	ACDRLTGVTDKLI
TRDJ1	TRDV2	ACDVLGDTGTDKLI
TRDJ1	TRDV2	ACDTVPSPVVTYDKLI
TRDJ1	TRDV2	AYDTEGEGYTDTDKLI
TRDJ1	TRDV2	ACDSRTVDTVTDKLI
TRDJ1	TRDV2	ACDRLRDGLRTDKLI
TRDJ1	TRDV2	ACDSFLGDTLFTDKLI
TRDJ1	TRDV2	ACDTISSRGAGTATDKLI
TRDJ1	TRDV2	ACGTRRGEKEDTDKLI
TRDJ1	TRDV2	ACDTVQNPNAYKLI
TRDJ1	TRDV3	AFGIVTWNWGIRSDKLI
TRDJ1	TRDV2	ACDTGGRYTDKLI
TRDJ1	TRDV2	ACDTIGDWVLPRAYTDKLI
TRDJ1	TRDV2	ASDKRTEDTRADKLI
TRDJ1	TRDV2	ACDTWGWRGEKYTDKLI
TRDJ1	TRDV2	ACDTVSRGDTSTQSTDKLI
TRDJ3	TRDV2	ACDTAGGRISSDTRQMF
TRDJ3	TRDV2	ACDTLHPGVVHGPVETWATRQMF
TRDJ1	TRDV2	ACDKRSREETSNTDKLI
TRDJ1	TRDV2	ACDTVGIRGKLI
TRDJ1	TRDV2	ACDTVLGAHRGAYKLI